What follows describes a single T cell receptor (beta chain). The antigen remains unidentified. Primers: 60 Vbeta forward and 13 Jbeta reverse. Data came from immunoSEQ multiplex PCR; TCRdb stores just in-frame clones and leaves some out. Among 100,000 to 150,000 clones listed, roughly 74% were seen once. The data stem from a study of cytomegalovirus exposure and HLA in healthy donors. Overall study results and limits: TCR sequences were mostly rare, though some public TCRs occurred in many donors.

Germline trimming cut 7 bases from V and 5 bases from J; bases unmatched to any gene: 6. The germline V gene has CDR1 MNHEY and CDR2 SVGAGI. CDR3 length equals 15 residues. Sequenced sample: PBMCs. This TCR derives from a woman between 45 and 60 years old in good health and CMV-seropositive. This sequence joins TRBV6-5 and TRBJ2-2; 11 bases are a match to TRBD2. The CDR3: CASNSGGAETGELFF. CDR3 bases: TGTGCCAGCAATAGCGGGGGGGCGGAAACCGGGGAGCTGTTTTTT.